The clone carrying this T cell receptor (beta chain) occurred a few times. This sample stems from a study of control samples from healthy donors and cancer patients. Using immunoSEQ multiplex PCR, the repertoire was profiled, and TCRdb retains in-frame clones only, with some absent. The data contain about 120,000 clones, approximately 90% of them singletons. The germline gives CDR1 SGHRS, CDR2 YFSETQ. V lost 2 bases to trimming and J lost 10 bases; unmatched junction nucleotides: 6. The CDR3 is made up of 15 amino acids. The receptor's source is a man aged 35 to 55 in good health. The sequencing input was blood. The chain links TRBV5-1 to TRBJ2-1; 13 nucleotides line up with TRBD2. The CDR3 here is CASSLLAGGPDEQFF. In DNA, the CDR3 is TGCGCCAGCAGCTTACTAGCGGGGGGGCCTGACGAGCAGTTCTTC.